This T cell receptor (beta chain) was profiled in a study of T cells after yellow fever vaccination. Across the study: Any fraction with a low cell number was prepared using SMART-Seq v4 Ultra Low Input.

Using its own MiXCR run on the 5' RACE reads, TCRdb lists one record per CDR3 protein. The repertoire holds 250,000 to 400,000 distinct CDR3 sequences, approximately 4.3% seen once, with around 19% in the top ten. The CDR3 contains 16 residues. Germline values: CDR1 DFQATT, CDR2 SNEGSKA (reference sequence). The J segment lost 5 bases and the V segment lost 1 base, leaving 12 bases of the junction unmatched. This sequence was found in a man between 18 and 29 years old who received the YFV17D yellow fever vaccine. This specimen consisted of PBMCs, obtained 15 days after the yellow fever booster vaccination. V is TRBV20-1 and J is TRBJ2-5; 8 bases are shared with TRBD2. CDR3 sequence (DNA): TGCAGTGCTAGAGTTACTGGAGGTTCTAGCGGGGAGACCCAGTACTTC. It encodes CSARVTGGSSGETQYF.